This T cell receptor (beta chain) emerged from a study of PD-1 blockade in classical Hodgkin lymphoma. Findings and limits, study-wide: Exclusion was applied to patients who started nivolumab under 1 year after ASCT.

The patients all showed relapse after autologous stem cell transplantation, while their brentuximab vedotin exposure varied. Repertoires were generated with immunoSEQ multiplex PCR, while TCRdb's copy carries only in-frame clones and drops some. Of 20,000 to 30,000 clones listed, about 76% were seen once; the top ten hold roughly 21%. As regards this clone: What it recognizes is unknown.

Source: peripheral blood mononuclear cells (PBMCs), taken before the second cycle of nivolumab. This receptor was identified in a human donor with classical Hodgkin lymphoma.

The CDR3 region is CASSFSGGTGELFF. The CDR3 region has the DNA TGTGCCAGCAGCTTTTCGGGGGGCACCGGGGAGCTGTTTTTT. V and J are TRBV7-3 and TRBJ2-2; TRBD2 aligns across 7 bases. Germline CDR1 reads SGHTA; CDR2 reads FQGTGA. This CDR3 spans 14 amino acids. V dropped 3 bases and J dropped 4; count of bases not matched to a gene: 2.